This T cell receptor beta chain was retrieved from a study of blood T cells in healthy people across ages. Study-wide points: With age, beta diversity per million T cells declined roughly linearly, significantly by approximately 40.

The second PCR ran about 6 to 11 cycles with a sample-barcoded 5' primer and J-beta primers. TCRdb passed the 5' RACE reads through MiXCR, listing each CDR3 protein once. This sample carries 1.5 million to 2 million distinct CDR3 sequences, roughly 50% of them seen once, and the ten largest clones take less than 2.5%. Donation came from healthy Caucasian individuals in Russia who were aged roughly 6 to 95. Peripheral blood from each donor was collected in a volume of about 9.9 milliliters. Per sample, at least 6 micrograms of total RNA were extracted. After removal of 0 bases from V and 3 bases from J, the junction contained 17 bases not matched to a gene. Per the germline V gene, CDR1 is LGHNA and CDR2 is YSLEER. This CDR3 is built from 20 residues. Details on this clonotype: What it binds is unknown.

Sequenced input: blood. The clonotype was recovered from a woman aged 40 to 50 in good health. The chain combines TRBV4-3 with TRBJ2-1; 7 bases agree with TRBD2. The CDR3 spells CASSQDGVGDSGTNYNEQFF. CDR3 DNA: TGCGCCAGCAGCCAAGATGGCGTTGGCGATTCGGGGACTAACTACAATGAGCAGTTCTTC.